Below are 11 T cell receptor beta chains sequenced from a single sample in a study of metastatic and nonmetastatic thyroid tumors (dated by TCRdb to the early 2020s). The library was obtained by PCR. Sequencer: Illumina HiSeq 4000. TCRdb passed the public sequencing reads through fastp at Q25 and MiXCR, retaining productive beta sequences. Within this sample are under 35,000 clones, with 15% to 20% of them counted one time only. The top ten constitute about 4.4% of the sample. No patient had received any treatment before thyroid surgery. Sequenced: blood. These receptors were obtained from a female donor with papillary thyroid cancer or a benign thyroid nodule (not recorded which). Some clones in this sample may be carry-over from other donors' samples.

The V gene is TRBV20-1, the J gene TRBJ1-2; TRBD1 might be the D (5 bases). This CDR3 contains 14 residues. Germline CDR1 and CDR2: DFQATT and SNEGSKA (reference sequence). V shed 1 base and J shed 5 bases, with 14 bases lying between them. CDR3 residues: CSARGVRECYGYTF. CDR3 nucleotide sequence: TGCAGTGCTAGAGGGGTCAGGGAATGTTATGGCTACACCTTC.

This clone has a count of ten or more. V is TRBV2 and J is TRBJ2-5; TRBD2 agrees at 8 bases. The CDR3 covers 16 residues. Germline values: CDR1 SNHLY, CDR2 FYNNEI. The junction had 6 bases not matched to a gene; V was cut back by 2 bases and J by 1 base. The CDR3 nucleotides are TGTGCCAGCAGTGAATCCCAGCGGGGGTTCCAAGAGACCCAGTACTTC. Residues: CASSESQRGFQETQYF.

This clone counts as medium-sized. The genes are TRBV6-1 and TRBJ2-3; 9 bases are a match to TRBD1. This CDR3 has 14 amino acids. With 1 base clipped from V and 4 bases from J, the junction kept 0 bases outside the gene matches. Germline V gene data show CDR1 as MNHNS and CDR2 as SASEGT. The CDR3 DNA sequence: TGTGCCAGCAGTGAAGGACAGGGGGCAGATACGCAGTATTTT. As protein: CASSEGQGADTQYF.

In its sample, this clone was seen many times. V gene TRBV9 combines with J gene TRBJ2-3, with a tentative D call TRBD2 (6 bases). V shed 1 base and J shed 2 bases, with 8 bases lying between them. The CDR3 consists of 14 residues. Looked up from germline, CDR1 is SGDLS and CDR2 is YYNGEE. CDR3 loop: CASSVRRDTDTQYF. The CDR3 bases are TGTGCCAGCAGCGTAAGGCGGGACACAGATACGCAGTATTTT.

The V call is TRBV20-1, the J call TRBJ1-5; a weak D match, TRBD1 (6 bases). The V gene lost 0 bases and the J gene lost 5 bases, with 14 bases spanning the gap. Germline V gene sequence: CDR1 DFQATT, CDR2 SNEGSKA (reference sequence). The CDR3 runs 15 residues. The CDR3 nucleotides are TGCAGTGCTAGAGATCCCAGGAGGGGGGATCAGCCCCAGCATTTT. It encodes CSARDPRRGDQPQHF.

J is TRBJ1-1 and V is TRBV27; unclear D gene. Germline CDR1 and CDR2: MNHEY and SMNVEV (reference sequence). This CDR3 comprises 14 residues. Trimming took 2 bases from V and 3 from J, leaving 10 bases between them. The CDR3: CASSLERTDTEAFF. CDR3 DNA sequence: TGTGCCAGCAGTTTAGAAAGGACGGACACTGAAGCTTTCTTT.

This clone was observed at least ten times. This chain uses TRBV5-1 with TRBJ2-1; D not resolved. Trimming took 2 bases from V and 5 from J, leaving 5 bases between them. The CDR3 covers 12 residues. Germline-derived CDR1 and CDR2 are SGHRS and YFSETQ. The CDR3 protein is CASSFYNNEQFF. The CDR3 DNA reads as TGCGCCAGCAGCTTCTACAACAATGAGCAGTTCTTC.

This clone occurred once. Its ends do not fully match the called genes, so a read error is possible. The rearrangement uses TRBV7-3 and TRBJ1-1; TRBD1 is a possible D gene (6 bases). The CDR3 is 13 amino acids. Germline lookup yields CDR1 SGHTA and CDR2 FQGTGA. The CDR3 nucleotides are TGTGCCAGCAGCTGCGGGGGCTTCACTGAAGCTTTATTT. Encoded protein: CASSCGGFTEALF.

In this sample, this clone turned up a few times. A read error is possible here, since a much larger clone lies one base away. The rearrangement links TRBV29-1 to TRBJ1-1; D call uncertain. This CDR3 comprises 13 residues. Germline CDR1 and CDR2: SQVTM and ANQGSEA. The CDR3 loop is CGVAVQLNTEAFF. In nucleotides, the CDR3 is TGCGGCGTTGCTGTACAGTTGAACACTGAAGCTTTCTTT.

This clone was detected many times. This clone may be a read error of a much larger clone one base away. The chain links TRBV28 to TRBJ1-5; D ambiguous. V was cut by 4 bases and J by 9 bases, with 10 bases left in between. Germline V gene lookup returns CDR1 MDHEN and CDR2 SYDVKM. The CDR3 totals 12 residues. CDR3 amino acids: CASSSRDRPQHF. The CDR3 nucleotides are TGTGCCAGCAGTTCCAGAGATCGGCCCCAGCATTTT.

The gene calls are TRBV19 and TRBJ2-1, with D unclear. Germline values: CDR1 LNHDA, CDR2 SQIVND (reference sequence). The CDR3 is 15 residues long. Between the trimmed V and J ends, which lost 7 bases and 7 bases, there was a span of 20 bases. This chain's CDR3 is CASKSVDSVFNEQFF. The CDR3 DNA reads TGTGCCAGTAAGTCGGTCGACTCGGTTTTTAATGAGCAGTTCTTC.